This T cell receptor (beta chain) came from a study of control samples from healthy donors and cancer patients. Assay: immunoSEQ multiplex PCR; the TCRdb copy retains only in-frame clones and omits some. The sample gives 160,000 or so clones, over 90% of which show up once; approximately 2.5% is in the top ten. Per the germline V gene, CDR1 is SGHRS and CDR2 is YFSETQ. The CDR3 extends over 15 amino acids. The V gene end was trimmed by 4 bases and the J gene end by 5 bases; junction bases not matched to a gene: 9. The chain employs TRBV5-1 and TRBJ2-3; 8 bases align to TRBD2. The specimen was blood. This receptor was taken from a man in his forties or fifties in good health. This CDR3 reads CASSISGSRGDTQYF. CDR3 nucleotide sequence: TGCGCCAGCAGCATCAGCGGGAGCCGGGGAGATACGCAGTATTTT.